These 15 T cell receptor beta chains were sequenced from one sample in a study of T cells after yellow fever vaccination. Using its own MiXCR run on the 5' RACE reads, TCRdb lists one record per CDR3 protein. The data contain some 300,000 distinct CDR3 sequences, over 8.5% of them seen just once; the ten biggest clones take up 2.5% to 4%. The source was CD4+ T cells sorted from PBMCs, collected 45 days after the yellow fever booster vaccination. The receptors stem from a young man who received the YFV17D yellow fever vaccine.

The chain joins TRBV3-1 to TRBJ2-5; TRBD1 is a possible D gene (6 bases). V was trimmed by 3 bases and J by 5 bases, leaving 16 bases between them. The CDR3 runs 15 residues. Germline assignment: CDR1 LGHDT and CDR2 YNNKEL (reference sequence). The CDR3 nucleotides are TGTGCCAGCAGCCACCGACAGGTCCCTCATGAGACCCAGTACTTC. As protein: CASSHRQVPHETQYF.

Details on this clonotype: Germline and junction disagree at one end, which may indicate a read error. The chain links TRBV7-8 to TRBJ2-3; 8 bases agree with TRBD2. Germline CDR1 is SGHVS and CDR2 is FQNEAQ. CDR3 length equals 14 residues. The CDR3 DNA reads TGTGCCAGCAGCCTGACTAGCGTCACTGATACGCTGTATTTT. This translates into CASSLTSVTDTLYF.

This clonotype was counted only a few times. The CDR3 DNA is TGTGCCAGCAGTCAGCGACAGAAGAACTACGAGCAGTACGTC. Its translation: CASSQRQKNYEQYV. The gene calls are TRBV6-2 or TRBV6-3 and TRBJ2-7; D perhaps matches TRBD1 (5 bases). The CDR3 loop spans 14 amino acids. V was shortened by 5 bases and J by 3 bases, with 14 bases between the two germline ends. Looked up from germline, CDR1 is MNHEY and CDR2 is SVGEGT.

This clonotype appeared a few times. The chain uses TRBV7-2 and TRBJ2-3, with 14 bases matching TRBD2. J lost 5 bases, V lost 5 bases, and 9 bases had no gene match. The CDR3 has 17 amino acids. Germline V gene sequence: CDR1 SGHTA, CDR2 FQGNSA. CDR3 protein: CASSTSRLAGGLDTQYF. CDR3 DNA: TGTGCCAGCAGCACATCCCGACTAGCGGGGGGGCTAGATACGCAGTATTTT.

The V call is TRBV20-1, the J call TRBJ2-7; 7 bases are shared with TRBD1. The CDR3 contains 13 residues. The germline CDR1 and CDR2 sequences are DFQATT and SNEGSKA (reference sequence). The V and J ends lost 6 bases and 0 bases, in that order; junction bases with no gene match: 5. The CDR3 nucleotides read TGCAGTGCGGAGACAGGGAGCTCCTACGAGCAGTACTTC. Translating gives CSAETGSSYEQYF.

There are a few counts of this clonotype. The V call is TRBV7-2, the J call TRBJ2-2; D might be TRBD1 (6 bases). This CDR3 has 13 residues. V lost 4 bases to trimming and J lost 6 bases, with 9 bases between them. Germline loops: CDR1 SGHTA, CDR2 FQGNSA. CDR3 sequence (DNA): TGTGCCAGCAGCTCTGGGGGCTCCGGGGAGCTGTTTTTT. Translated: CASSSGGSGELFF.

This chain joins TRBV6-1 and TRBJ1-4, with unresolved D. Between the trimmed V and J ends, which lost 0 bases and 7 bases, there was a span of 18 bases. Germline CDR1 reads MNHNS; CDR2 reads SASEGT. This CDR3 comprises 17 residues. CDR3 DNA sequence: TGTGCCAGCAGTGAAGCGCTTCCGGGTATGAGGAGTGAAAAACTGTTTTTT. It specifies CASSEALPGMRSEKLFF.

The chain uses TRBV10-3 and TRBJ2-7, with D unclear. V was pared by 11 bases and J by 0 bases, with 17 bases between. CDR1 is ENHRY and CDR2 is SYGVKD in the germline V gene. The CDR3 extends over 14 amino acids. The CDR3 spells CASTPRASSYEQYF. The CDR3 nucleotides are TGTGCCTCCACCCCTAGGGCGAGCTCCTACGAGCAGTACTTC.

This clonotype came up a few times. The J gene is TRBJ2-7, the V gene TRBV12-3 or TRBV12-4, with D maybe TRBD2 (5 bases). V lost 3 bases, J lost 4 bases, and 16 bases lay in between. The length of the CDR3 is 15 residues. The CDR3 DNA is TGTGCCAGCAGTTTTCGGCCTAGCCTCAGTTACGAGCAGTACTTC. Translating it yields CASSFRPSLSYEQYF.

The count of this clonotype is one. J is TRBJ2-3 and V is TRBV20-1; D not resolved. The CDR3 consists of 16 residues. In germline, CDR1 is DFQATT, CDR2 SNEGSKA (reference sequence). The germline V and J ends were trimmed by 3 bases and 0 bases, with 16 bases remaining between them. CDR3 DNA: TGCAGTGCTAGTCTCCTGAGAAGCGCGAGCACAGATACGCAGTATTTT. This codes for CSASLLRSASTDTQYF.

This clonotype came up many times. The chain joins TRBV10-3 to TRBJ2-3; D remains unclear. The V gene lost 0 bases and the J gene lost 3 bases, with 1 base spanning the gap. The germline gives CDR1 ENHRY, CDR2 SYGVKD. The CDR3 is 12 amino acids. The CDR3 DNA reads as TGTGCCATCAGTGAGTCAACAGATACGCAGTATTTT. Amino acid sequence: CAISESTDTQYF.

DNA of the CDR3: TGTGCCAGCAGCTTAGGGACTAGCGGGGGGGCCGCAGATACGCAGTATTTT. Translation gives CASSLGTSGGAADTQYF. The chain carries TRBV7-2 and TRBJ2-3, with 15 bases fitting TRBD2. Germline assignment: CDR1 SGHTA and CDR2 FQGNSA. With V trimmed by 1 base and J by 4 bases, 3 bases remained unmatched. The CDR3 is 17 amino acids.

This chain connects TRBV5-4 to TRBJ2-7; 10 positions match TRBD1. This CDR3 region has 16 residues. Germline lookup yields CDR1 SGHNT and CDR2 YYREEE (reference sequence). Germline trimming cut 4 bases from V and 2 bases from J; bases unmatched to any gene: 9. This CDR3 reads CASSASGTGATYEQYV. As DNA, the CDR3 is TGTGCCAGCAGCGCGTCAGGGACAGGGGCGACCTACGAGCAGTACGTC.

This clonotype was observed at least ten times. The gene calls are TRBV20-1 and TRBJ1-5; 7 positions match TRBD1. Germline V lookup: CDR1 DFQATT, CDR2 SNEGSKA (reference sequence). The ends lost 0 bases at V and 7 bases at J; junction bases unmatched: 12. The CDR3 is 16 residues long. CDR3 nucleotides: TGCAGTGCTAGAGATTGGGGAACAGGGGCCCGGCAGCCCCAGCATTTT. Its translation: CSARDWGTGARQPQHF.

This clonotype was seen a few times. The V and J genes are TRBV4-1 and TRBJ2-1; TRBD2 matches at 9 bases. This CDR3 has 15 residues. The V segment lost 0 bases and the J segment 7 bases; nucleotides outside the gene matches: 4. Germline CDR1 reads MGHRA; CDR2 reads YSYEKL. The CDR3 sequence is CASSQEGLAWNEQFF. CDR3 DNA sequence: TGCGCCAGCAGCCAAGAGGGACTAGCTTGGAATGAGCAGTTCTTC.